Following are 5 T cell receptor beta chains from one sample sequenced in a study of Graves' ophthalmopathy and Graves' hyperthyroidism. RNA transcripts provided the template for amplifying TCR beta CDR3 regions. RT-PCR in the first round used HTBI primers; a second-round multiplex PCR followed. MiXCR, run by TCRdb on the multiplex PCR reads, gives a single entry per CDR3 protein. This repertoire shows a few hundred thousand distinct CDR3 sequences, 39% found once; its top ten account for roughly 4%. The sequencing sample was made of peripheral blood or thyroid tissue (not recorded which). These receptors came from an adult man with Graves' hyperthyroidism.

V and J are TRBV29-1 and TRBJ2-7; TRBD2 matches at 11 bases. The CDR3 extends over 14 amino acids. Losses at the gene ends were 4 bases for V and 6 bases for J; bases not matched to a gene: 8. The germline V gene encodes CDR1 SQVTM and CDR2 ANQGSEA. The CDR3 protein is CSVVLAGVVSEQYF. The CDR3, as DNA: TGCAGCGTTGTACTAGCGGGAGTCGTCAGCGAGCAGTACTTC.

With respect to this clonotype: At one of its ends the junction is not consistent with the germline gene, which may arise from a read error. The gene calls are TRBV10-3 and TRBJ1-2, with 9 bases fitting TRBD1. This CDR3 has 15 residues. Germline lookup yields CDR1 ENHRY and CDR2 SYGVKD. For the CDR3, the DNA is TGTGCCAGCAGTCTTCCGGGACAGGGAGGCTCTGGCTACACCTTC. As protein: CASSLPGQGGSGYTF.

This chain links TRBV19 with TRBJ1-5; possible D gene TRBD1, 5 bases. Trimming cost V 4 bases and J 0 bases, with 13 bases left between them. Germline-derived CDR1 and CDR2 are LNHDA and SQIVND (reference sequence). CDR3 size: 16 residues. CDR3 nucleotides: TGTGCCAGTAGTACCCGGGACGGATATAGCAATCAGCCCCAGCATTTT. Translated, it gives CASSTRDGYSNQPQHF.

The chain carries TRBV9 and TRBJ1-4, with 7 bases matching TRBD1. Trimming removed 0 bases from V and 0 bases from J; junction bases left unmatched: 8. CDR1 and CDR2 (germline): SGDLS, YYNGEE. The CDR3 spans 18 residues. The CDR3 nucleotides read TGTGCCAGCAGCGTAGGATTACAGGGGTTCTCAACTAATGAAAAACTGTTTTTT. Translation: CASSVGLQGFSTNEKLFF.

The chain carries TRBV7-2 and TRBJ2-6; 7 bases align to TRBD1. Germline CDR1 reads SGHTA; CDR2 reads FQGNSA. CDR3 size: 15 residues. With V trimmed by 11 bases and J by 4 bases, 11 bases remained unmatched. CDR3 coding DNA: TGTGCCTGGAGTGTACCCAGGGGGGGGGCCAACGTCCTGACTTTC. Protein product: CAWSVPRGGANVLTF.